The clone carrying this T cell receptor beta chain showed up just a few times. Its antigen is unknown. The data derive from a study of T cells after yellow fever vaccination. Study conclusions and caveats: The secondary response showed a weaker magnitude and a faster peak, day 5 versus 15. Abundant bulk-population clonotypes could contaminate the FACS-sorted repertoires.

V gave up 6 bases and J gave up 6 bases, with 12 bases separating them. This CDR3 region has 13 residues. Germline values: CDR1 MNHNS, CDR2 SASEGT. TCRdb re-analysed the 5' RACE reads in MiXCR, keeping a single row per CDR3 protein. Of 200,000 to 300,000 distinct CDR3 sequences in the sample, over 10% were seen once. The rearrangement links TRBV6-1 to TRBJ2-1, with D tentatively TRBD1 (6 bases). The input for sequencing was CD4+ T cells sorted from PBMCs, taken 45 days after the yellow fever booster vaccination. This sequence was found in a young man who received the YFV17D yellow fever vaccine. The CDR3 reads CASRDRFRNEQFF. The CDR3 region has the DNA TGTGCCAGCAGAGACAGGTTCCGCAATGAGCAGTTCTTC.